The rows below give T cell receptor beta chains drawn from one sample of a study of blood T cell repertoires in COVID-19. Assay: immunoSEQ multiplex PCR; the TCRdb copy retains only in-frame clones and omits some. The repertoire holds nearly 90,000 clones, with 55% to 75% as singletons. Sequenced: peripheral blood. Receptors originate from a woman over 75 with acute or convalescent COVID-19. Each CDR3 is given with its conserved first and last residue. Fields, in order: clone size, V gene, J gene, D gene, CDR3 DNA, CDR3 protein. D genes are given only for firm matches. For some rows the clone size is stated as once, few or many, or as a class when expanded; others skip it.

abundance: -
v_gene: TRBV20-1
j_gene: TRBJ2-5
d_gene: -
CDR3nt: TGCAGTGCTAGAGCTCCAGAGACCCAGTACTTC
CDR3aa: CSARAPETQYF

abundance: -
v_gene: TRBV24-1
j_gene: TRBJ1-4
d_gene: -
CDR3nt: TGTGCCACCGATCGGGTTGGATCTCGGGGTGAAAAACTGTTTTTT
CDR3aa: CATDRVGSRGEKLFF

abundance: -
v_gene: TRBV6-1
j_gene: TRBJ2-1
d_gene: -
CDR3nt: TGTGCCAGCAGTGACGGGACTCTAAGGAATGAGCAGTTCTTC
CDR3aa: CASSDGTLRNEQFF

abundance: -
v_gene: TRBV3-1/TRBV3-2
j_gene: TRBJ1-5
d_gene: TRBD1
CDR3nt: TGTGCCAGCAGCCTGACAGGGGGTAGTCAGCCCCAGCATTTT
CDR3aa: CASSLTGGSQPQHF

abundance: once
v_gene: TRBV2
j_gene: TRBJ1-2
d_gene: TRBD1
CDR3nt: TGTGCCAGCAGTGATGATCCCACAGGGGTTAGTTCTAACTATGGCTACACCTTC
CDR3aa: CASSDDPTGVSSNYGYTF

abundance: -
v_gene: TRBV4-1
j_gene: TRBJ1-3
d_gene: -
CDR3nt: TGCGCCAGCAGCGTCGGCCCTAGCTCTGGAAACACCATATATTTT
CDR3aa: CASSVGPSSGNTIYF

abundance: -
v_gene: TRBV30
j_gene: TRBJ1-5
d_gene: -
CDR3nt: TGTGCCTGGAGTGTCGGAGGGGGCAATCAGCCCCAGCATTTT
CDR3aa: CAWSVGGGNQPQHF

abundance: -
v_gene: TRBV6-6
j_gene: TRBJ1-3
d_gene: -
CDR3nt: TGTGCCAGCGAGTTGGGCAGCCGCTCTGGAAACACCATATATTTT
CDR3aa: CASELGSRSGNTIYF

abundance: -
v_gene: TRBV18
j_gene: TRBJ1-1
d_gene: -
CDR3nt: TGTGCCAGCTCACCCTCCGTGGGCCCGAAGACTGAAGCTTTCTTT
CDR3aa: CASSPSVGPKTEAFF

abundance: -
v_gene: TRBV4-2
j_gene: TRBJ2-3
d_gene: -
CDR3nt: TGTGCCAGCAGCCAAGAATGGCTTCCGATGGGCACAGATACGCAGTATTTT
CDR3aa: CASSQEWLPMGTDTQYF

abundance: -
v_gene: TRBV6-2/TRBV6-3
j_gene: TRBJ2-7
d_gene: -
CDR3nt: TGTGCCAGCAGTTACTCGAGGGTATACGAGCAGTACTTC
CDR3aa: CASSYSRVYEQYF

abundance: once
v_gene: TRBV15
j_gene: TRBJ2-3
d_gene: -
CDR3nt: TGTGCCACCAGCAGAGGACTTCGGGTGGGCACAGATACGCAGTATTTT
CDR3aa: CATSRGLRVGTDTQYF

abundance: -
v_gene: TRBV19
j_gene: TRBJ1-2
d_gene: -
CDR3nt: TGTGCCAGTAGTTCTCGGACAGTCCCGTTAGCTACCTTC
CDR3aa: CASSSRTVPLATF

abundance: few
v_gene: TRBV5-4
j_gene: TRBJ1-2
d_gene: -
CDR3nt: TGTGCCAGCAGCTCCGGAAAGGGAGGGAACCGCCGCTATGGCTACACCTTC
CDR3aa: CASSSGKGGNRRYGYTF

abundance: once
v_gene: TRBV11-2
j_gene: TRBJ2-7
d_gene: TRBD2
CDR3nt: TGTGCCAGCAGTACCAGGGAGCGGGGCTCCTACGAGCAGTACTTC
CDR3aa: CASSTRERGSYEQYF